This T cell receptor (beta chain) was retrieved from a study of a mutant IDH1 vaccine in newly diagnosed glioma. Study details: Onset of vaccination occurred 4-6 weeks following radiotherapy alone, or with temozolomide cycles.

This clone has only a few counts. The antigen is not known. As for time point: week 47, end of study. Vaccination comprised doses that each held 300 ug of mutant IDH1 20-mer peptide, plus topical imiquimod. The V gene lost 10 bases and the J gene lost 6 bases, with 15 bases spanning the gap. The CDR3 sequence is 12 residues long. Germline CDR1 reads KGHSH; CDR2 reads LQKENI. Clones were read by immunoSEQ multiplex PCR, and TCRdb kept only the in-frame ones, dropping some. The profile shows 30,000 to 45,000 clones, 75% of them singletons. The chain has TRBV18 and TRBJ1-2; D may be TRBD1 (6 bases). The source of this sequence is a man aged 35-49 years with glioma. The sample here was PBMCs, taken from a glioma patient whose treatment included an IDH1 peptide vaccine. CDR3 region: CATGQGSDGYTF. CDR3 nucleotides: TGTGCCACTGGGCAGGGGTCGGATGGCTACACCTTC.